This section outlines one TCR beta chain sequence together with its context. What it recognizes is unknown. Time point in this sample: newly diagnosed GD, antithyroid drugs for less than 3 months. RNA extracted from PBMCs served as the sequencing template. These data come from a study of regulatory T cells in long-lasting Graves disease. Looking at the study overall: Antithyroid drugs had been given to newly diagnosed Graves' patients for under 3 months.

General study points: Gene preferences differed: TRBV28, TRBJ1-2, TRBJ2-5 in persistent cases. Persistent Graves' patients showed less TCR diversity than newly diagnosed patients showed.

With iRepertoire HTBI primers and Arm-PCR of CDR3 regions, TCR beta libraries were built. TCRdb reprocessed the multiplex PCR reads with MiXCR, giving one entry per CDR3 protein. The table has approximately 350,000 distinct CDR3 sequences, 12% seen once; the top ten hold about 20%. Germline CDR1 and CDR2: MNHNS and SASEGT. This CDR3 has 14 amino acids. V was clipped by 3 bases and J by 7 bases, with 13 bases between them. This same sample was also part of a study on T cells in Graves' hyperthyroidism and ophthalmopathy. According to that study: During a first-round RT-PCR of the TCR CDR3, the HTBI primer set was used.

The TCR comes from a woman aged 18-35 years with Graves disease. This sample comprised peripheral blood mononuclear cells (PBMCs), obtained at new diagnosis, from a patient treated with antithyroid drugs. The chain employs TRBV6-1 and TRBJ2-4; no clear D. Written as DNA, the CDR3 is TGTGCCAGCAGTGACCTCGGCAGGTACAACATTCAGTACTTC. This translates into CASSDLGRYNIQYF.